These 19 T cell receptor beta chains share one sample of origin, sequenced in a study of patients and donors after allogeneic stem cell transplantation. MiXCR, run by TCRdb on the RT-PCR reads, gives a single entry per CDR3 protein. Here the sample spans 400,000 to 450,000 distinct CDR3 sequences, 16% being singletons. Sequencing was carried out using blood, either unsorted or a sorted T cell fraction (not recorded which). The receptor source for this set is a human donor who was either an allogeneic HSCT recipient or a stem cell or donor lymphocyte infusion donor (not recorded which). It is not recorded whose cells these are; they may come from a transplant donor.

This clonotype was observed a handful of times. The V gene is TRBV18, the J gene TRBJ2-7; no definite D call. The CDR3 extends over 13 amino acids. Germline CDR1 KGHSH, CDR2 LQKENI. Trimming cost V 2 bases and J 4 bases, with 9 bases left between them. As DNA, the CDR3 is TGTGCCAGCTCACCAGAGGCGATTTACGAGCAGTACTTC. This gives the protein CASSPEAIYEQYF. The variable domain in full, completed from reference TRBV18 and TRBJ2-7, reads NAGVMQNPRHLVRRRGQEARLRCSPMKGHSHVYWYRQLPEEGLKFMVYLQKENIIDESGMPKERFSAEFPKEGPSILRIQQVVRGDSAAYFCASSPEAIYEQYFGPGTRLTVT.

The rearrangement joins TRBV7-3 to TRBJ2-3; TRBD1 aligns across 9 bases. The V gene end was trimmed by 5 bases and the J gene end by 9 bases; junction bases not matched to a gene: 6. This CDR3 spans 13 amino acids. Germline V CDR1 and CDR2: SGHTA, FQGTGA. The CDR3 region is CASSGDRATTQYF. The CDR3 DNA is TGTGCCAGCAGCGGGGACAGGGCCACAACGCAGTATTTT.

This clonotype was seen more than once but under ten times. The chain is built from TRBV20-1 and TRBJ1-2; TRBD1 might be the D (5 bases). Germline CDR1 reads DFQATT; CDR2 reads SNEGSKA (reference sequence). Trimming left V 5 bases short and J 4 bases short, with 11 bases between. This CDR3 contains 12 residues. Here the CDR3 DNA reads TGCAGTGCTCCCCCCGACAGCTATGGCTACACCTTC. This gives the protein CSAPPDSYGYTF.

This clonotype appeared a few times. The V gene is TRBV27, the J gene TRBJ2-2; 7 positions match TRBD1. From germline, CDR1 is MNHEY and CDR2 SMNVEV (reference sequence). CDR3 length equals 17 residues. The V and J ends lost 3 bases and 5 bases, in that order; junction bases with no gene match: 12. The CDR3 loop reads CASSFRGVPGGTGELFF. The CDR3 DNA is TGTGCCAGCAGTTTTAGAGGAGTTCCAGGGGGAACCGGGGAGCTGTTTTTT.

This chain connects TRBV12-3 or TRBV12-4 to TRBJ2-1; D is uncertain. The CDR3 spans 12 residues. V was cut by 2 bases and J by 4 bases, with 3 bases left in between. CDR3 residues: CASSLWYNEQFF. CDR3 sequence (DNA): TGTGCCAGCAGTTTATGGTACAATGAGCAGTTCTTC.

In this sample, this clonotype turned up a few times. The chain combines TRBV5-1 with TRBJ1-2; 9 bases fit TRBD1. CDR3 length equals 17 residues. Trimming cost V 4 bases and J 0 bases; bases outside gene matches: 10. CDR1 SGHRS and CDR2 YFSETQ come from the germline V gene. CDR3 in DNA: TGCGCCAGCAGCCTGAGGACTCGGACAGGGGCTAACTATGGCTACACCTTC. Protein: CASSLRTRTGANYGYTF.

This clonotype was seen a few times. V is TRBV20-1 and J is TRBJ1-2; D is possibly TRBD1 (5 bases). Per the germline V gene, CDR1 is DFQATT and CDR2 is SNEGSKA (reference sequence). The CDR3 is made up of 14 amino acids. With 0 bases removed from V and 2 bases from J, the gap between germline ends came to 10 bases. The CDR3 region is CSARDPWGNYGYTF. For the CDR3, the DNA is TGCAGTGCTAGAGATCCGTGGGGGAACTATGGCTACACCTTC.

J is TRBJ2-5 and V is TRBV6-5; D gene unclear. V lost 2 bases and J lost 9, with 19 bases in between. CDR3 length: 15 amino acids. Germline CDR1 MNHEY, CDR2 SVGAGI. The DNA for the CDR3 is TGTGCCAGCAGTTACAGGACCAACCGTAGAATCGCCCAGTACTTC. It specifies CASSYRTNRRIAQYF.

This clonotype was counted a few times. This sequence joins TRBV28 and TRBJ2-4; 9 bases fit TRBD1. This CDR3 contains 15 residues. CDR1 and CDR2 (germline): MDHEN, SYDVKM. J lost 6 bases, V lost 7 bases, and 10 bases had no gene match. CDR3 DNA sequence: TGTGCCAGCAAAAGGGGGGGACAGGGCCCAAACATTCAGTACTTC. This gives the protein CASKRGGQGPNIQYF.

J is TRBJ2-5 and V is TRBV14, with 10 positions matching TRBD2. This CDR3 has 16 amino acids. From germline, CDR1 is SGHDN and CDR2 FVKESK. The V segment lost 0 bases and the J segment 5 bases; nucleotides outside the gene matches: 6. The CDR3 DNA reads TGTGCCAGCAGCCAAGATCAGCTAGCGGGAGTGGAGACCCAGTACTTC. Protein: CASSQDQLAGVETQYF.

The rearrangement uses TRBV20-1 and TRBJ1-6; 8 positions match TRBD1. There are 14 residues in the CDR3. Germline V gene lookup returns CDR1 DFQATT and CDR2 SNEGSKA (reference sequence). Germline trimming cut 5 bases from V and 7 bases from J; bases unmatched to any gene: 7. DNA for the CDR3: TGCAGTGCTGCCCGGACAGGGAGAAATTCACCCCTCCACTTT. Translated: CSAARTGRNSPLHF.

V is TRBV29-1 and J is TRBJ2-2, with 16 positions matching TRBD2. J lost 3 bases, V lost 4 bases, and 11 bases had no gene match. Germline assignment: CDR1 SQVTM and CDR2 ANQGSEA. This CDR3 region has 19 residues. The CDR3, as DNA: TGCAGCGTTGGCCACCGGGGGACTAGCGGGAGGGGGGACACCGGGGAGCTGTTTTTT. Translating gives CSVGHRGTSGRGDTGELFF.

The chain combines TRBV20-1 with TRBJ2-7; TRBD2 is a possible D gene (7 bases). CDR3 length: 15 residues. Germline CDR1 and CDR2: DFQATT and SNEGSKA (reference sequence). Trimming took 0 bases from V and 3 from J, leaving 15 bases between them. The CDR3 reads CSARDIRGAHYEQYF. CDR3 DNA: TGCAGTGCTAGAGATATCCGGGGGGCCCACTACGAGCAGTACTTC.

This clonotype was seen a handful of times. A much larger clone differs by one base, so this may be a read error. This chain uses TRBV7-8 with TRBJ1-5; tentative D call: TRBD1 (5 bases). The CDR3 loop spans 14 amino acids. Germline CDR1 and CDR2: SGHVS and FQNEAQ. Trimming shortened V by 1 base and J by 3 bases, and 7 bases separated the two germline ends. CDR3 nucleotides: TGTGCCAGCAGCTTAGACAGGCCCAATCAGCCCCAGCATTTT. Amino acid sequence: CASSLDRPNQPQHF.

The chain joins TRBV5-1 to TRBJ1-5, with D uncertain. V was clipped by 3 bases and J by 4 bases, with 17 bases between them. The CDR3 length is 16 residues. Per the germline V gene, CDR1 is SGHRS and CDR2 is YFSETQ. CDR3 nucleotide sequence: TGCGCCAGCAGCTGGTTTTGGGGAAATAATAATCAGCCCCAGCATTTT. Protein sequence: CASSWFWGNNNQPQHF.

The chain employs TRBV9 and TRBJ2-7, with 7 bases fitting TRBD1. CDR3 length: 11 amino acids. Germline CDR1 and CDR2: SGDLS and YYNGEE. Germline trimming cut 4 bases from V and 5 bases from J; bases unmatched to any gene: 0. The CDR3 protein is CASSTGDEQYF. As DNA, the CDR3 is TGTGCCAGCAGCACAGGGGACGAGCAGTACTTC.

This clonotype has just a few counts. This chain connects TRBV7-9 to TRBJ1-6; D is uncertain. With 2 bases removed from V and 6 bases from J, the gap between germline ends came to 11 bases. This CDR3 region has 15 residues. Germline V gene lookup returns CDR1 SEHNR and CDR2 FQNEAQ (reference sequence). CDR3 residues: CASSLSRTLNSPLHF. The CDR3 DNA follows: TGTGCCAGCAGCTTATCGCGGACTCTTAATTCACCCCTCCACTTT.

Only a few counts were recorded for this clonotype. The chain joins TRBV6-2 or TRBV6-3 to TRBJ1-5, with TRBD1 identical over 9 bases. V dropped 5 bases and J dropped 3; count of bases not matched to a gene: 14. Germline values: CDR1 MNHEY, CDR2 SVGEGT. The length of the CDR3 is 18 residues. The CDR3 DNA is TGTGCCAGCAGTCCGCCGGGACAGGGCGGCCCTTACAATCAGCCCCAGCATTTT. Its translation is CASSPPGQGGPYNQPQHF.

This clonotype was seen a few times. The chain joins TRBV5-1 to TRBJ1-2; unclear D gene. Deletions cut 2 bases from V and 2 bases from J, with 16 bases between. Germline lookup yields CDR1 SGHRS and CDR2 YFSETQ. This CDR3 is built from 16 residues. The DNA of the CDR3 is TGCGCCAGCAGCTTTCCCCAAGAAGGGCTGAACTATGGCTACACCTTC. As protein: CASSFPQEGLNYGYTF.